One and the same sample provided the 27 T cell receptor beta chains below, sequenced in a study of T cell responses to AZD1222 COVID-19 vaccine. The protocol was immunoSEQ multiplex PCR, while the TCRdb copy is restricted to in-frame clones and leaves out a portion. This sample carries 140,000 to 150,000 clones, approximately 92% of them seen once, and the ten largest clones take around 1.5%. Sample: peripheral blood, taken on day 0 of AZD1222 vaccination. These receptors were taken from an adult in good health.

The chain employs TRBV19 and TRBJ2-4, with a possible D match to TRBD2 (6 bases). V lost 4 bases and J 8 bases, leaving 9 bases between the germline ends. The germline gives CDR1 LNHDA, CDR2 SQIVND (reference sequence). This CDR3 is built from 12 residues. CDR3 sequence reads: CASSTRGYIQYF. For the CDR3, the DNA is TGTGCCAGTAGTACCCGGGGGTACATTCAGTACTTC.

This chain connects TRBV6-2 or TRBV6-3 to TRBJ1-1; the D is unclear. The length of the CDR3 is 13 residues. The V and J ends lost 2 bases and 5 bases respectively, with 9 bases between them. Germline V gene data show CDR1 as MNHEY and CDR2 as SVGEGT. The CDR3 bases are TGTGCCAGCAGTTACGGGAGGGAGACTGAAGCTTTCTTT. The encoded protein is CASSYGRETEAFF.

This chain links TRBV27 with TRBJ2-1, with D unclear. The CDR3 is 15 amino acids. Germline V gives CDR1 MNHEY, CDR2 SMNVEV (reference sequence). Trimming cost V 5 bases and J 5 bases, with 16 bases left between them. CDR3 nucleotides: TGTGCCAGCAGTCCCGGGTCCTTCCCCCACAATGAGCAGTTCTTC. Translating gives CASSPGSFPHNEQFF.

The chain is built from TRBV5-5 and TRBJ1-2, with D possibly TRBD1 on 5 matching bases. Trimming removed 4 bases from V and 4 bases from J, with 17 bases in between. In germline, CDR1 is SGHKS, CDR2 YYEKEE (reference sequence). The CDR3 loop spans 15 amino acids. DNA of the CDR3: TGTGCCAGCAGCCCCGTCGGGACGGAGATCTATGGCTACACCTTC. Translated: CASSPVGTEIYGYTF.

The CDR3 loop reads CASSLAVQGGTEAFF. CDR3 DNA: TGCGCCAGCAGCTTGGCAGTACAGGGAGGGACTGAAGCTTTCTTT. V is TRBV5-1 and J is TRBJ1-1; TRBD1 might be the D (6 bases). The CDR3 runs 15 residues. Germline V gene data show CDR1 as SGHRS and CDR2 as YFSETQ. V was trimmed by 0 bases and J by 5 bases, leaving 14 bases between them. Drawing the rest from reference TRBV5-1 and TRBJ1-1, the complete variable domain is KAGVTQTPRYLIKTRGQQVTLSCSPISGHRSVSWYQQTPGQGLQFLFEYFSETQRNKGNFPGRFSGRQFSNSRSEMNVSTLELGDSALYLCASSLAVQGGTEAFFGQGTRLTVV.

This chain links TRBV27 with TRBJ2-1; 10 bases align to TRBD2. This CDR3 comprises 14 residues. J lost 6 bases, V lost 2 bases, and 1 base had no gene match. Germline V gene lookup returns CDR1 MNHEY and CDR2 SMNVEV (reference sequence). The chain's CDR3 is CASSLRLAGNEQFF. The CDR3 DNA is TGTGCCAGCAGTTTAAGACTAGCGGGCAATGAGCAGTTCTTC.

V gene TRBV5-1 combines with J gene TRBJ2-5, with D perhaps TRBD1 (7 bases). The germline gives CDR1 SGHRS, CDR2 YFSETQ. The V and J ends lost 7 bases and 5 bases respectively, with 18 bases between them. The CDR3 has 14 residues. This chain's CDR3 is CASSRTGGVETQYF. The CDR3 bases are TGCGCCAGCTCTCGGACAGGAGGGGTTGAGACCCAGTACTTC.

The genes are TRBV19 and TRBJ1-5; 9 positions agree with TRBD1. The CDR3 consists of 14 residues. V lost 6 bases and J lost 6; bases outside the gene matches: 6. The germline gives CDR1 LNHDA, CDR2 SQIVND (reference sequence). The CDR3 loop reads CASSTTGGSQPQHF. The CDR3 DNA is TGTGCCAGTAGCACTACAGGGGGCAGTCAGCCCCAGCATTTT.

The gene calls are TRBV5-1 and TRBJ1-1; D might be TRBD1 (6 bases). CDR1 SGHRS and CDR2 YFSETQ come from the germline V gene. Trimming shortened V by 4 bases and J by 0 bases, and 10 bases separated the two germline ends. This CDR3 is 14 amino acids long. CDR3 nucleotide sequence: TGCGCCAGCAGCGTACAGGGTTTGAACACTGAAGCTTTCTTT. Amino acid sequence: CASSVQGLNTEAFF.

On this clone: Other nucleotide sequences in the sample specify the same CDR3. V usage is TRBV28 and J usage is TRBJ1-2; TRBD1 matches at 8 bases. V lost 8 bases and J lost 4; bases outside the gene matches: 3. This CDR3 has 12 residues. The V gene's germline CDR1 is MDHEN and CDR2 SYDVKM. This CDR3 is CASGDRGYGYTF. The CDR3 region has the DNA TGTGCCAGCGGAGACAGGGGCTATGGCTACACCTTC.

The chain links TRBV5-4 to TRBJ1-1; D unresolved. Trimming cost V 4 bases and J 1 base, with 11 bases left between them. The CDR3 has 14 amino acids. CDR1 is SGHNT, CDR2 YYREEE, per germline (reference sequence). CDR3 sequence: CASSPYRTNTEAFF. As DNA, the CDR3 is TGTGCCAGCAGCCCCTATCGAACGAACACTGAAGCTTTCTTT. The full variable domain, completed using reference TRBV5-4 and TRBJ1-1, is ETGVTQSPTHLIKTRGQQVTLRCSSQSGHNTVSWYQQALGQGPQFIFQYYREEENGRGNFPPRFSGLQFPNYSSELNVNALELDDSALYLCASSPYRTNTEAFFGQGTRLTVV.

This sequence joins TRBV19 and TRBJ1-4; D is unclear. V was pared by 6 bases and J by 3 bases, with 8 bases between. Germline V gene sequence: CDR1 LNHDA, CDR2 SQIVND (reference sequence). The CDR3 consists of 13 residues. CDR3 sequence: CASSIPANEKLFF. For the CDR3, the DNA is TGTGCCAGTAGCATACCTGCTAATGAAAAACTGTTTTTT.

The gene calls are TRBV5-1 and TRBJ2-7, with D tentatively TRBD1 (5 bases). Per the germline V gene, CDR1 is SGHRS and CDR2 is YFSETQ. Trimming stripped 5 bases from V and 2 bases from J, with 17 bases between. This CDR3 region has 15 residues. The CDR3 loop is CASSIARTFTYEQYF. CDR3 DNA sequence: TGCGCCAGCAGTATCGCCCGGACATTTACCTACGAGCAGTACTTC.

This chain joins TRBV6-1 and TRBJ1-2; D remains unclear. Germline assignment: CDR1 MNHNS and CDR2 SASEGT. This CDR3 has 13 amino acids. V shed 2 bases and J shed 5 bases, with 9 bases lying between them. CDR3 sequence: CASSEWSEYGYTF. The CDR3 DNA follows: TGTGCCAGCAGTGAATGGTCGGAGTATGGCTACACCTTC.

The chain carries TRBV7-8 and TRBJ1-2, with 7 bases aligning to TRBD1. The trim removed 3 bases at V and 7 bases at J, leaving 11 bases unmatched. Germline assignment: CDR1 SGHVS and CDR2 FQNEAQ. There are 15 residues in the CDR3. CDR3 bases: TGTGCCAGCAGCTTCAGAAGGGGACAGTCGGGTGGCTACACCTTC. Translation gives CASSFRRGQSGGYTF.

V is TRBV10-3 and J is TRBJ2-7; possibly TRBD1 for D (6 bases). The CDR3 spans 13 residues. The germline V gene has CDR1 ENHRY and CDR2 SYGVKD. V gave up 0 bases and J gave up 6 bases, with 9 bases separating them. The CDR3 is CAISESPRGEQYF. The CDR3, as DNA: TGTGCCATCAGTGAGTCCCCCAGGGGCGAGCAGTACTTC.

The chain recombines TRBV11-2 with TRBJ2-7; weak D call: TRBD2 (6 bases). Between the trimmed V and J ends, which lost 0 bases and 7 bases, there was a span of 13 bases. The CDR3 spans 14 residues. CDR1 and CDR2 from the germline V gene are SGHAT and FQNNGV. The CDR3 bases are TGTGCCAGCAGCTTAGAGGCATTCGCGGGGGAGCAGTACTTC. It encodes CASSLEAFAGEQYF.

The chain has TRBV25-1 and TRBJ2-1; 7 nucleotides align to TRBD2. Looked up from germline, CDR1 is MGHDK and CDR2 is SYGVNS. Germline trimming cut 7 bases from V and 5 bases from J; bases unmatched to any gene: 5. This CDR3 has 13 residues. This chain's CDR3 is CASNKGRDNEQFF. In nucleotides, the CDR3 is TGTGCCAGCAATAAAGGGAGGGACAATGAGCAGTTCTTC.

V is TRBV12-3 or TRBV12-4 and J is TRBJ2-3; D remains ambiguous. Trimming cost V 6 bases and J 0 bases, with 4 bases left between them. This CDR3 spans 12 amino acids. This CDR3 reads CASSWSTDTQYF. The CDR3 DNA reads TGTGCCAGCAGCTGGAGCACAGATACGCAGTATTTT.

The J gene is TRBJ2-7, the V gene TRBV6-5, with a tentative D call TRBD2 (6 bases). Trimming shortened V by 6 bases and J by 2 bases, and 17 bases separated the two germline ends. This CDR3 comprises 15 residues. Germline CDR1 is MNHEY and CDR2 is SVGAGI. The CDR3 region is CASSPSGRGAYEQYF. Written as DNA, the CDR3 is TGTGCCAGCAGCCCCTCAGGGCGGGGAGCCTACGAGCAGTACTTC.

This chain joins TRBV11-2 and TRBJ1-1; perhaps TRBD1 as D (6 bases). This CDR3 spans 16 amino acids. Germline V lookup: CDR1 SGHAT, CDR2 FQNNGV. Trimming stripped 6 bases from V and 3 bases from J, with 20 bases between. CDR3 amino acids: CASRLRGGTWDTEAFF. CDR3 DNA sequence: TGTGCCAGCAGGTTGAGGGGGGGAACTTGGGACACTGAAGCTTTCTTT.

This clone appeared once. V usage is TRBV3-1 (or the pseudogene TRBV3-2) and J usage is TRBJ1-1; 10 bases align to TRBD1. The V and J ends lost 4 bases and 11 bases, in that order; junction bases with no gene match: 10. This CDR3 has 14 amino acids. Germline CDR1 is LGHDT and CDR2 is YNNKEL (reference sequence). The CDR3 coding sequence is TGTGCCAGCAGCCCGACAGGGGGCTTCCACCCGGCTTTCTTT. It encodes CASSPTGGFHPAFF.

The CDR3 DNA sequence: TGTGCCAGCACCCCAGGGAGGGGCATGAACACTGAAGCTTTCTTT. As protein: CASTPGRGMNTEAFF. The chain couples TRBV5-5 to TRBJ1-1, with a tentative D call TRBD1 (5 bases). The CDR3 loop spans 15 amino acids. V lost 6 bases to trimming and J lost 0 bases, with 15 bases between them. Germline V gene lookup returns CDR1 SGHKS and CDR2 YYEKEE (reference sequence). Filled out from reference TRBV5-5 and TRBJ1-1, the complete variable domain reads DAGVTQSPTHLIKTRGQQVTLRCSPISGHKSVSWYQQVLGQGPQFIFQYYEKEERGRGNFPDRFSARQFPNYSSELNVNALLLGDSALYLCASTPGRGMNTEAFFGQGTRLTVV.

This chain's CDR3 is CASRGDSGNTIYF. CDR3 sequence (DNA): TGCGCCAGCAGGGGGGACTCTGGAAACACCATATATTTT. The chain links TRBV5-1 to TRBJ1-3, with TRBD1 as a possible D gene (5 bases). Trimming pared 5 bases from V and 0 bases from J, leaving 6 bases between. The CDR3 is made up of 13 amino acids. The germline gives CDR1 SGHRS, CDR2 YFSETQ.

The DNA of the CDR3 is TGTGCCAGCAGCTTAAAATGGGGGGCAAGGGGCAATCAGCCCCAGCATTTT. This gives the protein CASSLKWGARGNQPQHF. The rearrangement uses TRBV7-7 and TRBJ1-5; D may be TRBD1 (6 bases). Looked up from germline, CDR1 is SSHAT and CDR2 is FNYEAQ (reference sequence). Trimming pared 2 bases from V and 2 bases from J, leaving 16 bases between. The CDR3 has 17 amino acids.

CDR3 DNA sequence: TGTGCCAGCAGCTTAGGGGCTAGCGGGAGCACAGATACGCAGTATTTT. Amino acids: CASSLGASGSTDTQYF. The chain carries TRBV11-2 and TRBJ2-3; 8 bases agree with TRBD2. Germline CDR1 reads SGHAT; CDR2 reads FQNNGV. This CDR3 is 16 amino acids long. Unmatched junction bases numbered 3, after V lost 1 base and J lost 0 bases.

The J gene is TRBJ2-3, the V gene TRBV15; D may match TRBD1 or TRBD2 (5 bases each). The CDR3 totals 13 residues. Per germline, CDR1 LNHNV and CDR2 YYDKDF (reference sequence). The ends were cut back, 6 bases at V and 2 bases at J, with 9 bases in the middle. The CDR3 nucleotides read TGTGCCACCAGTTGGGACCTCACAGATACGCAGTATTTT. Translation: CATSWDLTDTQYF. Full variable domain (missing parts from reference TRBV15 and TRBJ2-3): DAMVIQNPRYQVTQFGKPVTLSCSQTLNHNVMYWYQQKSSQAPKLLFHYYDKDFNNEADTPDNFQSRRPNTSFCFLDIRSPGLGDTAMYLCATSWDLTDTQYFGPGTRLTVL.